The 17 T cell receptor beta chains below come from one sample, sequenced in a study of T cell responses to AZD1222 COVID-19 vaccine (dated by TCRdb to the early 2020s). The sample's time point label, decoded: baseline before first vaccination. The library came from the immunoSEQ multiplex PCR assay. TCRdb took this table from immuneACCESS and kept in-frame rearrangements with V and J called. Such tables lack part of the clones; where checked against another copy, unresolved V genes explain under half of the gap, and the rest is unexplained. The sample yields approximately 68,000 clones; about nine tenths were counted once. About 20% of the sample comes from the top ten. Sequencing was performed on peripheral blood, taken on day 0 of AZD1222 vaccination. The receptors stem from an adult in good health.

DNA for the CDR3: TGTGCCAGCAGCTTGGAGGGGATTGGAGATACGCAGTATTTT. It is translated as CASSLEGIGDTQYF. J is TRBJ2-3 and V is TRBV5-4; weak D call: TRBD1 (5 bases). The CDR3 contains 14 residues. Germline CDR1 reads SGHNT; CDR2 reads YYREEE (reference sequence). The V gene lost 0 bases and the J gene lost 5 bases, with 10 bases spanning the gap.

This chain uses TRBV7-3 with TRBJ2-1; perhaps D is TRBD1 or TRBD2 (5 bases each). This CDR3 is 15 amino acids long. Germline V CDR1 and CDR2: SGHTA, FQGTGA. The V end was cut by 2 bases, the J end by 9 bases, with 17 bases between. The CDR3 DNA sequence: TGTGCCAGCAGCTTAGGGGCGGGTCTAGGGAGTGAGCAGTTCTTC. Residues: CASSLGAGLGSEQFF. Supplemented by reference TRBV7-3 and TRBJ2-1, the full variable domain reads GAGVSQTPSNKVTEKGKYVELRCDPISGHTALYWYRQSLGQGPEFLIYFQGTGAADDSGLPNDRFFAVRPEGSVSTLKIQRTERGDSAVYLCASSLGAGLGSEQFFGPGTRLTVL.

This chain connects TRBV27 to TRBJ2-1, with D perhaps TRBD1 (5 bases). V was pared by 2 bases and J by 0 bases, with 11 bases between. Germline loops: CDR1 MNHEY, CDR2 SMNVEV (reference sequence). The CDR3 totals 16 residues. The CDR3 DNA reads as TGTGCCAGCAGTTTAGTGGGGCCAAGCTCCTACAATGAGCAGTTCTTC. Protein: CASSLVGPSSYNEQFF.

The chain links TRBV19 to TRBJ1-6; tentative D call: TRBD1 (5 bases). Trimming took off 7 bases at V and 6 bases at J, with 25 bases between the two ends. The CDR3 extends over 18 amino acids. CDR1 is LNHDA and CDR2 is SQIVND in the germline V gene (reference sequence). This CDR3 is CASTPFGAGPDTNSPLHF. In DNA form, the CDR3 reads TGTGCCAGTACCCCATTTGGAGCGGGGCCGGATACTAATTCACCCCTCCACTTT.

This clone has just one count. This rearrangement joins TRBV10-3 to TRBJ2-7; 7 bases match TRBD1. From germline, CDR1 is ENHRY and CDR2 SYGVKD. V shed 11 bases, J shed 2 bases, and the junction held 3 bases outside the gene matches. The CDR3 covers 11 residues. CDR3 sequence (DNA): TGTGCCTCCGGACAGGCCTACGAGCAGTACTTC. Encoded protein: CASGQAYEQYF.

The rearrangement joins TRBV19 to TRBJ2-7; D is possibly TRBD1 (7 bases). Germline V gene lookup returns CDR1 LNHDA and CDR2 SQIVND (reference sequence). The CDR3 runs 15 residues. Trimming took 1 base from V and 2 from J, leaving 12 bases between them. CDR3 sequence: CASSIAAGQTYEQYF. In DNA, the CDR3 is TGTGCCAGTAGTATAGCGGCGGGACAGACCTACGAGCAGTACTTC.

The chain has TRBV3-1 (or the pseudogene TRBV3-2) and TRBJ2-7, with D perhaps TRBD1 (6 bases). In germline, CDR1 is LGHDT, CDR2 YNNKEL (reference sequence). CDR3 length: 13 residues. The germline V and J ends were trimmed by 6 bases and 5 bases, with 14 bases remaining between them. In DNA form, the CDR3 reads TGTGCCAGCAGACGCGCTCCAGGGGACGAGCAGTACTTC. This gives the protein CASRRAPGDEQYF.

This chain uses TRBV6-1 with TRBJ1-2; 8 bases are shared with TRBD1. The CDR3 loop spans 16 amino acids. V trimming: 3 bases; J trimming: 4 bases; junction bases outside the gene matches: 10. Germline lookup yields CDR1 MNHNS and CDR2 SASEGT. CDR3 sequence: CASSDRPGQASYGYTF. DNA of the CDR3: TGTGCCAGCAGTGACAGACCGGGACAGGCCTCCTATGGCTACACCTTC.

Here the CDR3 reads CASSTGENYSNQPQHF. The CDR3, as DNA: TGTGCCAGTAGTACGGGGGAAAATTATAGCAATCAGCCCCAGCATTTT. The genes are TRBV19 and TRBJ1-5; a weak D match, TRBD1 (5 bases). Germline CDR1 is LNHDA and CDR2 is SQIVND (reference sequence). Trimming left V 4 bases short and J 0 bases short, with 13 bases between. CDR3 length: 16 residues.

This clone is a singleton in its sample. This chain links TRBV6-1 with TRBJ2-7; D is unclear. Germline CDR1 reads MNHNS; CDR2 reads SASEGT. Trimming removed 1 base from V and 3 bases from J, with 13 bases in between. The CDR3 length is 15 residues. This CDR3 reads CASSEGKGRGYEQYF. CDR3 DNA: TGTGCCAGCAGTGAAGGAAAAGGACGAGGCTACGAGCAGTACTTC.

The chain couples TRBV9 to TRBJ2-7, with a possible D match to TRBD2 (6 bases). V gave up 4 bases and J gave up 1 base, with 15 bases separating them. The CDR3 is 15 amino acids. Germline CDR1 and CDR2: SGDLS and YYNGEE. The CDR3 loop is CASSPGGLTSYEQYF. As DNA, the CDR3 is TGTGCCAGCAGCCCCGGAGGGCTTACTTCCTACGAGCAGTACTTC.

This chain connects TRBV27 to TRBJ2-2; D gene ambiguous. CDR1 and CDR2 from the germline V gene are MNHEY and SMNVEV (reference sequence). V gave up 2 bases and J gave up 6 bases, with 4 bases separating them. The CDR3 is made up of 12 amino acids. CDR3 region: CASSLLPGELFF. The CDR3 DNA is TGTGCCAGCAGTTTACTTCCCGGGGAGCTGTTTTTT.

V usage is TRBV7-3 and J usage is TRBJ2-2, with TRBD2 matching over 9 bases. Germline V lookup: CDR1 SGHTA, CDR2 FQGTGA. The CDR3 totals 16 residues. V gave up 4 bases and J gave up 6 bases; unmatched junction bases: 9. CDR3 residues: CASSSPRREGPGELFF. For the CDR3, the DNA is TGTGCCAGCAGCTCTCCGAGGCGGGAGGGCCCCGGGGAGCTGTTTTTT.

The chain links TRBV2 to TRBJ2-1; no clear D. Germline V gene sequence: CDR1 SNHLY, CDR2 FYNNEI. The V end was cut by 9 bases, the J end by 9 bases, with 21 bases between. The CDR3 runs to 14 residues. CDR3: CARAASTAVGEQFF. The CDR3 coding sequence is TGTGCCAGGGCGGCGAGTACGGCCGTAGGTGAGCAGTTCTTC.

CDR3 sequence reads: CASSDPTPGSGSYNEQFF. CDR3 coding DNA: TGCGCCAGCAGTGACCCGACACCAGGTAGCGGGAGCTACAATGAGCAGTTCTTC. The chain couples TRBV10-1 to TRBJ2-1; 9 bases agree with TRBD2. With 3 bases clipped from V and 3 bases from J, the junction kept 12 bases outside the gene matches. Germline CDR1 WNHNN, CDR2 SYGVQD (reference sequence). The CDR3 is 18 residues long.

This clone was seen a few times. The chain links TRBV2 to TRBJ2-7; D ambiguous. The CDR3 runs to 11 residues. Germline CDR1 and CDR2: SNHLY and FYNNEI. Trimming left V 8 bases short and J 4 bases short, with 9 bases between. CDR3 protein: CASGVDYEQYF. The CDR3 DNA follows: TGTGCCAGCGGGGTGGATTACGAGCAGTACTTC.

The rearrangement joins TRBV30 to TRBJ2-3; D possibly corresponds to TRBD2 (6 bases). The V gene's germline CDR1 is GTSNPN and CDR2 SVGIG (reference sequence). The CDR3 contains 14 residues. Trimming took off 7 bases at V and 6 bases at J, with 20 bases between the two ends. CDR3: CAFLPPGGIDTQYF. The CDR3 region has the DNA TGTGCCTTCCTCCCCCCCGGCGGGATTGATACGCAGTATTTT.